Sequencing of this TCR beta chain was carried out in a study of blood T cells in healthy people across ages. Study outcomes and limitations: Aged donors had fewer naive CD4+ cells and lower diversity than long-lived donors.

Then a second PCR, running about 6 to 12 cycles, was carried out with a sample-barcoded 5' primer and a J-beta primer mix. One entry per CDR3 protein results from TCRdb running MiXCR on the 5' RACE reads. The data contain hundreds of thousands of distinct CDR3 sequences, roughly 60% of them singletons. Concerning this clonotype: Its antigen remains unknown.

Samples had at least 6.5 million PBMCs isolated from them. The sample consisted of blood. The clonotype comes from a man aged 25-45 years in good health.

CDR3 sequence (DNA): TGTGCCAGCAGGCCTTCTTTCCAGCGGGGAACCACAGATACGCAGTATTTT. It encodes CASRPSFQRGTTDTQYF. V is TRBV6-1 and J is TRBJ2-3; 7 bases are a match to TRBD2. V dropped 6 bases and J dropped 2; count of bases not matched to a gene: 14. The CDR3 is made up of 17 amino acids. In germline, CDR1 is MNHNS, CDR2 SASEGT.